Given below is one T cell receptor beta chain in context. The antigen is unknown. This entry belongs to a study of OX40 agonist ivuxolimab in advanced cancers. Study-level background: The dose-escalation cohort had hepatocellular carcinoma, melanoma, renal cell or head and neck cancer.

Measured with immunoSEQ multiplex PCR; TCRdb has only the in-frame clones, and not every one. The sample lists 50,000 to 65,000 clones, nearly 95% occurring once. Study-level findings and limits: Compared with CD4+, CD8+ T cells on average had more expanded clones. Not determined was the antigen specificity of the expanded peripheral T cells. In the 0.1-3.0 mg/kg groups, partial responders showed among the lowest expansion.

J lost 5 bases, V lost 6 bases, and 11 bases had no gene match. The CDR3 spans 17 residues. Germline lookup yields CDR1 MNHEY and CDR2 SMNVEV (reference sequence). This receptor was taken from an adult with an advanced solid tumor such as melanoma, head and neck, liver or kidney cancer. This chain links TRBV27 with TRBJ2-3, with 13 bases identical to TRBD2. The input for sequencing was CD4+ or CD8+ T cells sorted from blood, taken in a trial of the OX40 agonist ivuxolimab. CDR3 sequence reads: CASRPGLAGSPGDTQYF. The CDR3 nucleotides read TGTGCCAGCAGACCGGGACTAGCGGGATCTCCCGGAGATACGCAGTATTTT.